This passage covers 14 T cell receptor beta chains from one sample sequenced in a study of blood T cell repertoires in COVID-19 (dated by TCRdb to 2020 to 2021). Library generation was performed with the immunoSEQ multiplex PCR assay. TCRdb provides this immuneACCESS table in a form limited to in-frame rearrangements. Some clones are lacking; in checked studies, under half of them reflect an unresolved V gene, and why the rest are absent is not known. For this sample there are roughly 250,000 clones; over 80% appear just once. 1.9% of the sample is held by the ten biggest clonotypes. Sequences were obtained from PBMCs or T cells enriched from blood (not recorded which). These receptors all stem from a woman between 18 and 29 years old who had recovered from COVID-19.

This clone was seen only a few times. The V call is TRBV4-2, the J call TRBJ2-2, with 11 bases matching TRBD2. V was pared by 2 bases and J by 7 bases, with 3 bases of the junction left unmatched. This CDR3 contains 15 residues. CDR1 and CDR2 from the germline V gene are LGHNA and YNFKEQ. Here the CDR3 reads CASSQTSGGVGELFF. CDR3 bases: TGTGCCAGCAGCCAAACTAGCGGGGGTGTCGGGGAGCTGTTTTTT.

This chain joins TRBV11-2 and TRBJ1-6; 7 bases are a match to TRBD1. This CDR3 contains 15 residues. Germline CDR1 reads SGHAT; CDR2 reads FQNNGV. V shed 0 bases and J 7 bases; nucleotides not matched to a gene: 3. Written as DNA, the CDR3 is TGTGCCAGCAGCTTAGAGGCAGGGGGGAATTCACCCCTCCACTTT. This encodes CASSLEAGGNSPLHF. The variable domain in full, completed from reference TRBV11-2 and TRBJ1-6, reads EAGVAQSPRYKIIEKRQSVAFWCNPISGHATLYWYQQILGQGPKLLIQFQNNGVVDDSQLPKDRFSAERLKGVDSTLKIQPAKLEDSAVYLCASSLEAGGNSPLHFGNGTRLTVT.

The chain is built from TRBV21-1 and TRBJ2-7; TRBD2 was called by the table and not checked on the DNA. TRBV21-1 is listed as a pseudogene. This CDR3 is built from 14 residues. The CDR3 loop reads CASSKVRFVSEQYF. CDR3 nucleotide sequence: TGTGCCAGCAGCAAAGTGCGGTTTGTGTCCGAGCAGTACTTC.

The rearrangement uses TRBV18 and TRBJ1-1, with unresolved D. V lost 6 bases and J lost 0, with 11 bases in between. Germline V CDR1 and CDR2: KGHSH, LQKENI. The CDR3 has 14 residues. The CDR3 sequence: CASSFLDVNTEAFF. The CDR3 coding sequence is TGTGCCAGCTCTTTTCTAGACGTGAACACTGAAGCTTTCTTT.

The chain is built from TRBV5-6 and TRBJ1-5; 7 bases are a match to TRBD1. Germline-derived CDR1 and CDR2 are SGHDT and YYEEEE. The CDR3 has 14 residues. The V gene end was trimmed by 0 bases and the J gene end by 4 bases; junction bases not matched to a gene: 1. CDR3 residues: CASSLGTGNQPQHF. DNA of the CDR3: TGTGCCAGCAGCTTGGGGACAGGTAATCAGCCCCAGCATTTT.

The chain combines TRBV9 with TRBJ1-6, with 8 positions matching TRBD1. Germline assignment: CDR1 SGDLS and CDR2 YYNGEE. CDR3 size: 16 residues. The V and J ends lost 0 bases and 7 bases, in that order; junction bases with no gene match: 6. The CDR3 region has the DNA TGTGCCAGCAGCGTAGGTCAGGGGGCGGCAAATTCACCCCTCCACTTT. Encoded protein: CASSVGQGAANSPLHF.

CDR3 sequence reads: CASREQGLNTEAFF. As DNA, the CDR3 is TGTGCCAGCAGGGAACAGGGATTGAACACTGAAGCTTTCTTT. The V and J genes are TRBV28 and TRBJ1-1; TRBD1 is a possible D gene (6 bases). This CDR3 contains 14 residues. Trimming left V 6 bases short and J 0 bases short, with 11 bases between. Germline V gives CDR1 MDHEN, CDR2 SYDVKM.

This clone was counted once. This chain links TRBV7-8 with TRBJ1-5; unclear D gene. Trimming took off 2 bases at V and 3 bases at J, with 14 bases between the two ends. The CDR3 covers 16 residues. Per the germline V gene, CDR1 is SGHVS and CDR2 is FQNEAQ. The CDR3 DNA reads as TGTGCCAGCAGCTTATTGGGCCCACCGGTCAATCAGCCCCAGCATTTT. It is translated as CASSLLGPPVNQPQHF. Full variable domain (remainder filled in from reference TRBV7-8 and TRBJ1-5): GAGVSQSPRYKVAKRGQDVALRCDPISGHVSLFWYQQALGQGPEFLTYFQNEAQLDKSGLPSDRFFAERPEGSVSTLKIQRTQQEDSAVYLCASSLLGPPVNQPQHFGDGTRLSIL.

This clone has a handful of counts. The V call is TRBV7-9, the J call TRBJ1-1, with 7 bases fitting TRBD1. The V gene's germline CDR1 is SEHNR and CDR2 FQNEAQ (reference sequence). CDR3 size: 15 residues. With V trimmed by 3 bases and J by 10 bases, 14 bases remained unmatched. The CDR3: CASSLRGTEPWGAFF. The CDR3 bases are TGTGCCAGCAGCTTGAGAGGGACAGAACCCTGGGGAGCTTTCTTT.

This rearrangement joins TRBV7-8 to TRBJ1-6; 7 bases line up with TRBD1. With V trimmed by 5 bases and J by 3 bases, 10 bases remained unmatched. The CDR3 extends over 17 amino acids. The germline V gene has CDR1 SGHVS and CDR2 FQNEAQ. CDR3 in DNA: TGTGCCAGCAGCATAAGGGACAGCCTGGACTATAATTCACCCCTCCACTTT. Encoded protein: CASSIRDSLDYNSPLHF.

The CDR3 region has the DNA TGTGCCAGCAGCCAAACCGCGGGAGGGTACCAAGAGACCCAGTACTTC. It translates to CASSQTAGGYQETQYF. The V call is TRBV3-1 (or the pseudogene TRBV3-2), the J call TRBJ2-5; TRBD2 matches at 9 bases. Germline V gives CDR1 LGHDT, CDR2 YNNKEL (reference sequence). The CDR3 totals 16 residues. V shed 2 bases and J 0 bases; nucleotides not matched to a gene: 4.

V is TRBV6-5 and J is TRBJ2-2; the D gene is possibly TRBD1 (6 bases). The CDR3 spans 15 residues. Deletions cut 5 bases from V and 7 bases from J, with 17 bases between. Looked up from germline, CDR1 is MNHEY and CDR2 is SVGAGI. The CDR3 nucleotides read TGTGCCAGCAGTCGACGCCGGGACACCCACGGGGAGCTGTTTTTT. It translates to CASSRRRDTHGELFF.

The V gene is TRBV7-8, the J gene TRBJ1-3, with TRBD1 matching over 8 bases. In germline, CDR1 is SGHVS, CDR2 FQNEAQ. This CDR3 region has 13 residues. The V and J ends lost 1 base and 7 bases, in that order; junction bases with no gene match: 0. The CDR3 spells CASSLGTGNTIYF. The CDR3 region has the DNA TGTGCCAGCAGCTTAGGGACAGGGAACACCATATATTTT.

The chain has TRBV4-1 and TRBJ2-1; 11 positions agree with TRBD2. CDR1 MGHRA and CDR2 YSYEKL come from the germline V gene. The CDR3 has 16 amino acids. V lost 4 bases, J lost 7 bases, and 9 bases stayed unmatched. This CDR3 is CASSRISSGGPNEQFF. In DNA form, the CDR3 reads TGCGCCAGCAGCCGGATATCTAGCGGGGGGCCGAATGAGCAGTTCTTC.